Below are 26 T cell receptor beta chains sequenced from a single sample in a study of T-cell memory formation after mild COVID-19. In TCRdb, the 5' RACE reads were re-called with MiXCR into one record per CDR3 protein. This table holds about 250,000 distinct CDR3 sequences, 15% to 17% found once. The sample was PBMCs or a T cell subset sorted from them (not recorded which). The receptor source for this set is an adult woman who had mild COVID-19 (a few samples of this study predate the infection). Cell type and time point are not known.

This clonotype has a handful of counts. V gene TRBV7-9 combines with J gene TRBJ2-3, with D perhaps TRBD2 (6 bases). The CDR3 contains 13 residues. The V end lost 7 bases, the J end lost 2 bases, and 10 bases lay between the germline ends. Germline loops: CDR1 SEHNR, CDR2 FQNEAQ (reference sequence). The CDR3 nucleotides read TGTGCCAGCAACCGGGACTTCACAGATACGCAGTATTTT. Its translation: CASNRDFTDTQYF.

This sequence joins TRBV7-6 and TRBJ2-1, with 10 bases fitting TRBD2. Germline lookup yields CDR1 SGHVS and CDR2 FNYEAQ. Trimming at V came to 5 bases and at J to 9 bases, leaving 10 bases not matched to a gene. The CDR3 is made up of 15 amino acids. CDR3 DNA: TGTGCCAGCAGCACCTATAGCGGGAGGTTACGTGAGCAGTTCTTC. Translated: CASSTYSGRLREQFF.

The V gene is TRBV3-1, the J gene TRBJ2-1, with unresolved D. Trimming shortened V by 3 bases and J by 16 bases, and 16 bases separated the two germline ends. Germline CDR1 LGHDT, CDR2 YNNKEL (reference sequence). There are 12 residues in the CDR3. CDR3: CASSHQTSRCFF. CDR3 nucleotides: TGTGCCAGCAGCCACCAGACCAGTCGGTGTTTCTTC.

This clonotype was counted a few times. A much more abundant neighbour one base away suggests this may be a read error. The chain combines TRBV12-3 or TRBV12-4 with TRBJ2-7, with D possibly TRBD2 on 6 matching bases. CDR3 length: 15 amino acids. Trimming pared 1 base from V and 6 bases from J, leaving 16 bases between. The CDR3 nucleotides are TGTGCCAGCAGTTTAGTGGGACTCTCGCCCTGCGAGCAGTACTTC. Protein: CASSLVGLSPCEQYF.

This clonotype was detected ten times or more. The chain couples TRBV9 to TRBJ1-6, with a tentative D call TRBD1 (6 bases). Germline V gene data show CDR1 as SGDLS and CDR2 as YYNGEE. V lost 0 bases to trimming and J lost 4 bases, with 11 bases between them. This CDR3 has 16 residues. CDR3 DNA sequence: TGTGCCAGCAGCGTAGAGCCAGGGACATATAATTCACCCCTCCACTTT. This codes for CASSVEPGTYNSPLHF.

The chain combines TRBV6-1 with TRBJ2-1, with D maybe TRBD2 (6 bases). Per the germline V gene, CDR1 is MNHNS and CDR2 is SASEGT. The CDR3 contains 19 residues. V gave up 8 bases and J gave up 6 bases, with 32 bases separating them. CDR3 region: CASSGLVGLAPAQGNEQFF. The DNA for the CDR3 is TGTGCCAGCTCGGGTCTGGTGGGGCTAGCGCCCGCCCAGGGCAATGAGCAGTTCTTC.

The gene calls are TRBV5-1 and TRBJ2-6; tentatively, D is TRBD1 (5 bases). The germline V gene encodes CDR1 SGHRS and CDR2 YFSETQ. V dropped 3 bases and J dropped 0 bases, with 10 bases sitting between them. The CDR3 has 16 residues. CDR3 sequence reads: CASSSLGPSGANVLTF. The CDR3 coding sequence is TGCGCCAGCAGCTCCCTGGGGCCCTCTGGGGCCAACGTCCTGACTTTC.

This clonotype was found a few times. The CDR3 region has the DNA TGTGCCAGCAGTTCTCAGGAGCCTACTAACTATGGCTACACCTTC. Translating gives CASSSQEPTNYGYTF. The chain carries TRBV27 and TRBJ1-2; no clear D. Germline-derived CDR1 and CDR2 are MNHEY and SMNVEV (reference sequence). Between the trimmed V and J ends, which lost 4 bases and 0 bases, there was a span of 12 bases. The CDR3 covers 15 residues.

The rearrangement links TRBV6-1 to TRBJ1-2; 10 bases map to TRBD1. Trimming took 4 bases from V and 8 from J; bases not matched to a gene: 7. Germline V gene data show CDR1 as MNHNS and CDR2 as SASEGT. The CDR3 has 14 amino acids. CDR3 in DNA: TGTGCCAGCAGTGGACAGGGGGCGCTTTACGGCTACACCTTC. Amino acids: CASSGQGALYGYTF.

V gene TRBV9 combines with J gene TRBJ2-2, with 7 bases aligning to TRBD1. The CDR3 is 15 amino acids. Germline assignment: CDR1 SGDLS and CDR2 YYNGEE. With V trimmed by 4 bases and J by 3 bases, 6 bases remained unmatched. CDR3 region: CASSPGTVYTGELFF. CDR3 nucleotide sequence: TGTGCCAGCAGCCCCGGGACAGTTTACACCGGGGAGCTGTTTTTT.

This clonotype was counted a few times. The V and J genes are TRBV12-3 or TRBV12-4 and TRBJ2-2, with unresolved D. V lost 3 bases to trimming and J lost 4 bases, with 9 bases between them. The CDR3 loop spans 14 amino acids. This CDR3 reads CASSFLTSTGELFF. The CDR3, as DNA: TGTGCCAGCAGTTTCTTGACCTCCACCGGGGAGCTGTTTTTT.

J is TRBJ1-5 and V is TRBV6-6, with a tentative D call TRBD1 (5 bases). V gave up 5 bases and J gave up 7 bases, with 15 bases separating them. The germline V gene has CDR1 MNHNY and CDR2 SVGAGI (reference sequence). The CDR3 runs 14 residues. CDR3 in DNA: TGTGCCAGCAGTCCGATGCGGGGGGGGCAGCCCCAGCATTTT. Translating gives CASSPMRGGQPQHF.

V is TRBV5-5 and J is TRBJ2-2; 8 nucleotides align to TRBD1. The CDR3 loop spans 15 amino acids. CDR1 and CDR2 from the germline V gene are SGHKS and YYEKEE (reference sequence). Trimming at V came to 2 bases and at J to 6 bases, leaving 6 bases not matched to a gene. This chain's CDR3 is CASSLLGTGPGELFF. Here the CDR3 DNA reads TGTGCCAGCAGCTTACTAGGGACAGGCCCCGGGGAGCTGTTTTTT.

V gene TRBV24-1 combines with J gene TRBJ2-5; TRBD1 matches at 8 bases. Germline CDR1 reads KGHDR; CDR2 reads SFDVKD. CDR3 length: 16 amino acids. J lost 4 bases, V lost 4 bases, and 10 bases had no gene match. The DNA for the CDR3 is TGTGCCACCAGTGACGGACAGGGAGACGGCGGAGAGACCCAGTACTTC. Residues: CATSDGQGDGGETQYF.

This clonotype was seen only a few times. The gene calls are TRBV5-1 and TRBJ2-2; D assignment may be TRBD1 or TRBD2 (5 bases each). V dropped 7 bases and J dropped 7 bases, with 8 bases sitting between them. Germline CDR1 reads SGHRS; CDR2 reads YFSETQ. The CDR3 spans 11 residues. CDR3 amino acids: CASWGSGELFF. The DNA for the CDR3 is TGCGCCAGCTGGGGGAGCGGGGAGCTGTTTTTT.

The chain combines TRBV24-1 with TRBJ1-1; D is perhaps TRBD1 (6 bases). CDR3 length equals 17 residues. Germline CDR1 and CDR2: KGHDR and SFDVKD. V lost 5 bases and J 1 base, leaving 19 bases between the germline ends. The CDR3 DNA follows: TGTGCCACCAGTGCCCCCTCGGGGGGGGCCGGGAACACTGAAGCTTTCTTT. It specifies CATSAPSGGAGNTEAFF.

This chain links TRBV20-1 with TRBJ2-1, with TRBD2 identical over 7 bases. Germline V gene data show CDR1 as DFQATT and CDR2 as SNEGSKA (reference sequence). V lost 0 bases and J lost 4; bases outside the gene matches: 9. CDR3 length: 16 amino acids. CDR3 loop: CSARDPGSGRYNEQFF. The CDR3, as DNA: TGCAGTGCTAGAGATCCGGGTAGCGGGCGTTACAATGAGCAGTTCTTC.

This sequence joins TRBV18 and TRBJ2-1; D is possibly TRBD1 (6 bases). Germline-derived CDR1 and CDR2 are KGHSH and LQKENI. Trimming stripped 6 bases from V and 0 bases from J, with 15 bases between. This CDR3 comprises 16 residues. CDR3 in DNA: TGTGCCAGCTCCCCCTTGGGGGCGGGCTCCTACAATGAGCAGTTCTTC. Protein product: CASSPLGAGSYNEQFF. The complete variable domain, with remaining parts taken from reference TRBV18 and TRBJ2-1, reads NAGVMQNPRHLVRRRGQEARLRCSPMKGHSHVYWYRQLPEEGLKFMVYLQKENIIDESGMPKERFSAEFPKEGPSILRIQQVVRGDSAAYFCASSPLGAGSYNEQFFGPGTRLTVL.

The chain uses TRBV19 and TRBJ2-7, with 7 bases identical to TRBD2. Trimming took 3 bases from V and 2 from J; bases not matched to a gene: 7. The CDR3 is 15 residues long. Germline V gene lookup returns CDR1 LNHDA and CDR2 SQIVND (reference sequence). The CDR3 DNA is TGTGCCAGTAGTATCCAGCGGGGATGGACCTACGAGCAGTACTTC. Protein sequence: CASSIQRGWTYEQYF.

This clonotype showed up many times. The chain carries TRBV29-1 and TRBJ2-1; D not certain. This CDR3 region has 14 residues. CDR1 is SQVTM, CDR2 ANQGSEA, per germline. V lost 3 bases and J lost 0, with 9 bases in between. The CDR3 DNA is TGCAGCGTTGACTCTAGTCCCTCCTACAATGAGCAGTTCTTC. The encoded protein is CSVDSSPSYNEQFF.

This clonotype was counted between two and nine times. This chain connects TRBV5-1 to TRBJ1-4; weak D call: TRBD1 (5 bases). The CDR3 is 16 amino acids. Germline V CDR1 and CDR2: SGHRS, YFSETQ. Trimming removed 0 bases at V and 3 bases at J, with 12 bases between. Here the CDR3 DNA reads TGCGCCAGCAGCTTGGAAGGGCAGGGAGCTAATGAAAAACTGTTTTTT. Amino acid sequence: CASSLEGQGANEKLFF.

This clonotype was seen more than once but under ten times. This chain joins TRBV7-2 and TRBJ2-1; 10 nucleotides line up with TRBD2. V lost 6 bases, J lost 6 bases, and 5 bases stayed unmatched. The V gene's germline CDR1 is SGHTA and CDR2 FQGNSA. The CDR3 is 14 residues long. The CDR3 region has the DNA TGTGCCAGCAGGGTAGCGGGGGGCCCCAATGAGCAGTTCTTC. The encoded protein is CASRVAGGPNEQFF. The full variable domain, completed using reference TRBV7-2 and TRBJ2-1, is GAGVSQSPSNKVTEKGKDVELRCDPISGHTALYWYRQSLGQGLEFLIYFQGNSAPDKSGLPSDRFSAERTGGSVSTLTIQRTQQEDSAVYLCASRVAGGPNEQFFGPGTRLTVL.

The V and J genes are TRBV2 and TRBJ2-7, with D unclear. The CDR3 runs 15 residues. Trimming stripped 7 bases from V and 1 base from J, with 17 bases between. The germline CDR1 and CDR2 sequences are SNHLY and FYNNEI. The CDR3 sequence: CASNYQGPLSYEQYF. The CDR3 DNA is TGTGCCAGCAATTACCAAGGACCCCTATCCTACGAGCAGTACTTC.

This clonotype was counted ten times or more. The chain is built from TRBV6-6 and TRBJ2-1; D gene unclear. CDR1 and CDR2 (germline): MNHNY, SVGAGI (reference sequence). There are 14 residues in the CDR3. V lost 0 bases and J 4 bases, leaving 7 bases between the germline ends. Here the CDR3 DNA reads TGTGCCAGCAGTTACTCGAGAGTTTACAATGAGCAGTTCTTC. It translates to CASSYSRVYNEQFF.

In its sample, this clonotype was seen a few times. The chain combines TRBV11-2 with TRBJ2-7, with TRBD2 matching over 11 bases. V was pared by 5 bases and J by 4 bases, with 10 bases of the junction left unmatched. The CDR3 length is 16 residues. Germline assignment: CDR1 SGHAT and CDR2 FQNNGV. CDR3 sequence reads: CASSTLVAGGPYEQYF. The CDR3 DNA sequence: TGTGCCAGCAGCACTCTGGTAGCGGGAGGGCCTTACGAGCAGTACTTC.

This clonotype was found a few times. J is TRBJ1-2 and V is TRBV7-9; no clear D. The length of the CDR3 is 12 residues. Between the trimmed V and J ends, which lost 0 bases and 5 bases, there was a span of 4 bases. Per the germline V gene, CDR1 is SEHNR and CDR2 is FQNEAQ (reference sequence). The CDR3 loop is CASSLARYGYTF. The CDR3 DNA reads as TGTGCCAGCAGCTTAGCCAGATATGGCTACACCTTC.